Below, 27 T cell receptor beta chains from the same sample are listed, as sequenced in a study of T cells in localized non-small cell lung cancer. Sequencing used immunoSEQ multiplex PCR; TCRdb keeps in-frame clones, though not all of them. The table records 45,000 to 60,000 clones, around four fifths of them present only once. The specimen was peripheral blood, collected before any cancer treatment. These receptors were taken from an older female donor with stage II squamous cell lung carcinoma.

This CDR3 reads CASSLWAGTNTGELFF. As DNA, the CDR3 is TGTGCCAGCAGTTTATGGGCAGGGACGAACACCGGGGAGCTGTTTTTT. The rearrangement joins TRBV27 to TRBJ2-2, with D perhaps TRBD1 (5 bases). Looked up from germline, CDR1 is MNHEY and CDR2 is SMNVEV (reference sequence). The CDR3 consists of 16 residues. Trimming took 1 base from V and 0 from J, leaving 9 bases between them.

The genes are TRBV5-6 and TRBJ2-2; D call uncertain. From germline, CDR1 is SGHDT and CDR2 YYEEEE. The CDR3 runs to 15 residues. Trimming took off 2 bases at V and 7 bases at J, with 15 bases between the two ends. CDR3 in DNA: TGTGCCAGCAGCTTATGGGCAGAGGCGAGCGGGGAGCTGTTTTTT. This codes for CASSLWAEASGELFF.

The chain recombines TRBV7-6 with TRBJ2-5; D is ambiguous. V was pared by 5 bases and J by 1 base, with 11 bases between. The CDR3 length is 14 residues. Germline V CDR1 and CDR2: SGHVS, FNYEAQ. DNA for the CDR3: TGTGCCAGCAGCCCTTGGAGTGGCCAAGAGACCCAGTACTTC. Translated: CASSPWSGQETQYF.

The chain combines TRBV7-9 with TRBJ2-1; 11 bases are a match to TRBD2. V was pared by 11 bases and J by 6 bases, with 9 bases of the junction left unmatched. There are 14 residues in the CDR3. Germline CDR1 SEHNR, CDR2 FQNEAQ (reference sequence). The CDR3 DNA sequence: TGTGCCGGAAAGACTAGCGGGGCCGGCAATGAGCAGTTCTTC. Encoded protein: CAGKTSGAGNEQFF.

This clone was counted a few times. This chain joins TRBV6-7 and TRBJ2-7; 9 bases fit TRBD1. TRBV6-7 is reported as an ORF; its role is uncertain. This CDR3 spans 13 amino acids. Trimming took 11 bases from V and 0 from J; bases not matched to a gene: 5. CDR3 protein: CALRQGDSYEQYF. In DNA form, the CDR3 reads TGTGCCCTACGACAGGGGGACTCCTACGAGCAGTACTTC.

The chain recombines TRBV12-5 with TRBJ1-3; a possible D gene is TRBD1 (5 bases). The length of the CDR3 is 15 residues. Germline values: CDR1 LGHNT, CDR2 FRNRAP. The V gene lost 5 bases and the J gene lost 0 bases, with 11 bases spanning the gap. CDR3 loop: CASGRGDRSGNTIYF. CDR3 sequence (DNA): TGTGCTAGTGGTCGGGGCGACCGCTCTGGAAACACCATATATTTT.

The chain has TRBV27 and TRBJ2-6, with D unresolved. With 6 bases removed from V and 2 bases from J, the gap between germline ends came to 2 bases. This CDR3 region has 12 residues. Germline V gene data show CDR1 as MNHEY and CDR2 as SMNVEV (reference sequence). The CDR3 sequence is CASSPGANVLTF. The CDR3 DNA follows: TGTGCCAGCAGCCCTGGGGCCAACGTCCTGACTTTC. The full variable domain, its missing parts supplied by reference TRBV27 and TRBJ2-6, is EAQVTQNPRYLITVTGKKLTVTCSQNMNHEYMSWYRQDPGLGLRQIYYSMNVEVTDKGDVPEGYKVSRKEKRNFPLILESPSPNQTSLYFCASSPGANVLTFGAGSRLTVL.

The chain employs TRBV5-1 and TRBJ2-2, with 7 bases that match TRBD2. Losses at the gene ends were 4 bases for V and 7 bases for J; bases not matched to a gene: 13. Per the germline V gene, CDR1 is SGHRS and CDR2 is YFSETQ. This CDR3 region has 16 residues. As DNA, the CDR3 is TGCGCCAGCAGCCCCGCGGGAGCGGGGCTCTTCGGGGAGCTGTTTTTT. Amino acids: CASSPAGAGLFGELFF.

V and J are TRBV4-1 and TRBJ1-4, with D perhaps TRBD1 (5 bases). CDR1 and CDR2 from the germline V gene are MGHRA and YSYEKL. This CDR3 is built from 17 residues. The V end was cut by 1 base, the J end by 2 bases, with 14 bases between. The CDR3 bases are TGCGCCAGCAGCCAAGTAGGAAGGGGACCTACTAATGAAAAACTGTTTTTT. Protein: CASSQVGRGPTNEKLFF.

This chain joins TRBV6-4 and TRBJ1-5; D is ambiguous. V dropped 3 bases and J dropped 3 bases, with 18 bases sitting between them. Germline-derived CDR1 and CDR2 are MRHNA and SNTAGT. This CDR3 has 17 residues. CDR3 DNA: TGTGCCAGCAGTGAGAGACCGCGAACACAGCTCAATCAGCCCCAGCATTTT. Encoded protein: CASSERPRTQLNQPQHF.

This clone was observed a single time. The chain links TRBV25-1 to TRBJ1-2, with D unclear. CDR1 and CDR2 from the germline V gene are MGHDK and SYGVNS. CDR3 length: 14 residues. V was pared by 0 bases and J by 4 bases, with 9 bases between. CDR3 sequence (DNA): TGTGCCAGCAGTGAATATTACGGTCTCTATGGCTACACCTTC. As protein: CASSEYYGLYGYTF.

Of note for this clone: Within the sample, other DNA sequences also encode this same CDR3. The V call is TRBV10-2, the J call TRBJ1-1; D remains ambiguous. There are 14 residues in the CDR3. Trimming pared 6 bases from V and 0 bases from J, leaving 11 bases between. CDR1 and CDR2 from the germline V gene are WSHSY and SAAADI. CDR3 region: CASSGIGLNTEAFF. For the CDR3, the DNA is TGCGCCAGCAGCGGGATCGGTTTGAACACTGAAGCTTTCTTT.

The chain links TRBV7-2 to TRBJ2-5, with 8 bases fitting TRBD1. The CDR3 sequence is 14 residues long. Germline V gene sequence: CDR1 SGHTA, CDR2 FQGNSA. The J segment lost 5 bases and the V segment lost 3 bases, leaving 5 bases of the junction unmatched. The CDR3 region has the DNA TGTGCCAGCAGCTTCGGACAGGGTGGCGAGACCCAGTACTTC. This gives the protein CASSFGQGGETQYF.

The chain has TRBV7-2 and TRBJ1-1, with D possibly being TRBD1 (6 bases). V lost 1 base and J lost 5, with 17 bases in between. CDR3 length: 16 residues. In germline, CDR1 is SGHTA, CDR2 FQGNSA. CDR3 in amino acids: CASSLGRGSGRTEAFF. Written as DNA, the CDR3 is TGTGCCAGCAGCTTAGGGAGGGGGTCGGGAAGGACTGAAGCTTTCTTT.

The chain recombines TRBV5-1 with TRBJ1-2; the D gene is possibly TRBD1 (5 bases). The CDR3 contains 13 residues. The V and J ends lost 4 bases and 11 bases respectively, with 18 bases between them. Germline CDR1 reads SGHRS; CDR2 reads YFSETQ. In DNA form, the CDR3 reads TGCGCCAGCAGCCAGGACACTCCTATGGGGTACACCTTC. Amino acid sequence: CASSQDTPMGYTF.

The V and J genes are TRBV6-1 and TRBJ2-5, with D unclear. CDR1 and CDR2 (germline): MNHNS, SASEGT. The CDR3 consists of 11 residues. The V end lost 3 bases, the J end lost 4 bases, and 3 bases lay between the germline ends. This CDR3 is CASSERETQYF. In nucleotides, the CDR3 is TGTGCCAGCAGTGAGAGAGAGACCCAGTACTTC.

V is TRBV7-2 and J is TRBJ1-6; a weak D match, TRBD1 (5 bases). Trimming removed 6 bases at V and 4 bases at J, with 13 bases between. In germline, CDR1 is SGHTA, CDR2 FQGNSA. The CDR3 runs to 15 residues. Written as DNA, the CDR3 is TGTGCCAGCAGACCGACCTCAGGGTATAATTCACCCCTCCACTTT. This translates into CASRPTSGYNSPLHF.

The rearrangement links TRBV4-2 to TRBJ1-6; the D is unclear. Germline V gene sequence: CDR1 LGHNA, CDR2 YNFKEQ. CDR3 length: 15 amino acids. Trimming removed 5 bases at V and 5 bases at J, with 13 bases between. The CDR3 spells CASSSRKGNNSPLHF. Written as DNA, the CDR3 is TGTGCCAGCAGCTCCCGAAAGGGAAATAATTCACCCCTCCACTTT.

The J gene is TRBJ2-1, the V gene TRBV9; perhaps TRBD2 as D (5 bases). The V end was cut by 0 bases, the J end by 4 bases, with 8 bases between. Germline V lookup: CDR1 SGDLS, CDR2 YYNGEE. The CDR3 sequence is 14 residues long. CDR3 DNA sequence: TGTGCCAGCAGCGTAGAGCGGAGATACAATGAGCAGTTCTTC. Its protein product is CASSVERRYNEQFF.

This clone was picked up one time. The V and J genes are TRBV5-1 and TRBJ1-4, with 8 nucleotides matching TRBD1. The CDR3 covers 19 residues. J was trimmed by 7 bases and V by 4 bases; bases with no gene match: 21. Germline V gene lookup returns CDR1 SGHRS and CDR2 YFSETQ. The CDR3 DNA is TGCGCCAGCAGCCTGTCCCCCGGGACAGGCTCCTTTAATGGTGAAAAACTGTTTTTT. This codes for CASSLSPGTGSFNGEKLFF.

V is TRBV4-1 and J is TRBJ1-4; 7 nucleotides agree with TRBD1. Germline assignment: CDR1 MGHRA and CDR2 YSYEKL. The V and J ends lost 5 bases and 12 bases, in that order; junction bases with no gene match: 6. The CDR3 contains 12 residues. As DNA, the CDR3 is TGCGCCAGCAGCTACAGGGGTGGGGAACTGTTTTTT. Translating it yields CASSYRGGELFF.

The rearrangement uses TRBV9 and TRBJ2-7; D possibly corresponds to TRBD1 (5 bases). Germline lookup yields CDR1 SGDLS and CDR2 YYNGEE. CDR3 length: 14 residues. The V and J ends lost 4 bases and 0 bases respectively, with 11 bases between them. In DNA, the CDR3 is TGTGCCAGCAGCCCGGACACCCTCTCCTACGAGCAGTACTTC. Translation gives CASSPDTLSYEQYF.

The chain carries TRBV7-2 and TRBJ2-5; D possibly corresponds to TRBD2 (7 bases). The CDR3 has 14 residues. The V end lost 1 base, the J end lost 4 bases, and 10 bases lay between the germline ends. Looked up from germline, CDR1 is SGHTA and CDR2 is FQGNSA. CDR3 in amino acids: CASSLGGGAETQYF. CDR3 coding DNA: TGTGCCAGCAGCTTAGGAGGGGGGGCAGAGACCCAGTACTTC.

In DNA form, the CDR3 reads TGTGCCAGTAGTGTGGGACTAGCGGGTACTACAGATACGCAGTATTTT. Its translation is CASSVGLAGTTDTQYF. The chain employs TRBV19 and TRBJ2-3, with 12 bases lining up with TRBD2. After removal of 5 bases from V and 3 bases from J, the junction contained 6 bases not matched to a gene. This CDR3 spans 16 amino acids. The germline gives CDR1 LNHDA, CDR2 SQIVND (reference sequence). Drawing the rest from reference TRBV19 and TRBJ2-3, the complete variable domain is DGGITQSPKYLFRKEGQNVTLSCEQNLNHDAMYWYRQDPGQGLRLIYYSQIVNDFQKGDIAEGYSVSREKKESFPLTVTSAQKNPTAFYLCASSVGLAGTTDTQYFGPGTRLTVL.

CDR3 nucleotides: TGCGCCAGCAGCCCTACAGGGGTCGGCTACACCTTC. Protein: CASSPTGVGYTF. V and J are TRBV5-1 and TRBJ1-2; 7 bases are shared with TRBD1. CDR3 length: 12 amino acids. Germline V gene lookup returns CDR1 SGHRS and CDR2 YFSETQ. Losses at the gene ends were 4 bases for V and 8 bases for J; bases not matched to a gene: 5.

This clone was recorded once. The chain joins TRBV7-2 to TRBJ1-3; 10 positions agree with TRBD1. Germline V gene sequence: CDR1 SGHTA, CDR2 FQGNSA. Trimming at V came to 5 bases and at J to 2 bases, leaving 6 bases not matched to a gene. There are 16 residues in the CDR3. DNA for the CDR3: TGTGCCAGCAGCCTCGGACAGGGGGGAGCTGGAAACACCATATATTTT. Translating it yields CASSLGQGGAGNTIYF.

In DNA form, the CDR3 reads TGTGCCAGTAACTCCGGGACGGCGAACACCGGGGAGCTGTTTTTT. It translates to CASNSGTANTGELFF. This chain links TRBV19 with TRBJ2-2; the D call may be TRBD1 or TRBD2 (5 bases each). Deletions cut 7 bases from V and 0 bases from J, with 12 bases between. The CDR3 loop spans 15 amino acids. Germline V lookup: CDR1 LNHDA, CDR2 SQIVND (reference sequence).